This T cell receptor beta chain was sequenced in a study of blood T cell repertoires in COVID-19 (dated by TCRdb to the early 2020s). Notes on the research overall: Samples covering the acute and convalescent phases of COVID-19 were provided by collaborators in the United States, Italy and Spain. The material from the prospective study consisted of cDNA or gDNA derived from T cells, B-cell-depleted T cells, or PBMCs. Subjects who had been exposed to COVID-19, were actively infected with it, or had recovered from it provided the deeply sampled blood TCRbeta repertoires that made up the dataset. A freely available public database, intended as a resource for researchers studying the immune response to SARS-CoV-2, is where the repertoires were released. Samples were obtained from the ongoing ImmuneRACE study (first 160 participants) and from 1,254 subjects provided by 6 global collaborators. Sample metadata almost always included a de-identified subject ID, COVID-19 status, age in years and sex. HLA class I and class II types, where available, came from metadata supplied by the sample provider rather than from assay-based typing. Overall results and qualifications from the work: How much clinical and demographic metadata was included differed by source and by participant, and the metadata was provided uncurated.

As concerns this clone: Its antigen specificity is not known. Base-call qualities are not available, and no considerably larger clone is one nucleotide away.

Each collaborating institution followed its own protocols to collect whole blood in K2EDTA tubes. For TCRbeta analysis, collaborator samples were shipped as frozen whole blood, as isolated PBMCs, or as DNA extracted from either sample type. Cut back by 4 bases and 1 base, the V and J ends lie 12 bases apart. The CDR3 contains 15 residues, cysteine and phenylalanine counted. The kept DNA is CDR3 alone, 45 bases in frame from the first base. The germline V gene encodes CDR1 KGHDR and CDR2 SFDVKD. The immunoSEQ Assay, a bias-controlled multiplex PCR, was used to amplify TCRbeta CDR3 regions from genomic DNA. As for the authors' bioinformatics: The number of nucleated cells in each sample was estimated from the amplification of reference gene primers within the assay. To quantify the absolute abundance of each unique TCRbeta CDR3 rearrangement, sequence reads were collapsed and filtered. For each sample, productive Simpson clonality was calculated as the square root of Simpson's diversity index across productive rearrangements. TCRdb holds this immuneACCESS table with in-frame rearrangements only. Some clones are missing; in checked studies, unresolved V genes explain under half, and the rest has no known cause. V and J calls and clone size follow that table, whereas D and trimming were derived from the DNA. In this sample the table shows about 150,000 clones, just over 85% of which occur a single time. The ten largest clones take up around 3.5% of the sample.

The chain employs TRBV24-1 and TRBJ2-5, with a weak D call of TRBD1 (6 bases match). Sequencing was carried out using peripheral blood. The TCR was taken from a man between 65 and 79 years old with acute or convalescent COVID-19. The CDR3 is CATSDPDRFQETQYF. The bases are TGTGCCACCAGTGACCCGGACAGATTCCAAGAGACCCAGTACTTC.